This passage covers 20 T cell receptor beta chains from one sample sequenced in a study of T cell changes during pregnancy in multiple sclerosis. Clones were read by immunoSEQ multiplex PCR, and TCRdb kept only the in-frame ones, dropping some. The sample has some 64,000 clones, around 90% seen once. This material consisted of peripheral blood, taken in the second trimester of pregnancy. Receptors originate from a female donor in good health, enrolled as a control in a pregnancy study.

The gene calls are TRBV18 and TRBJ1-1, with D unclear. Trimming shortened V by 3 bases and J by 5 bases, and 13 bases separated the two germline ends. The CDR3 runs 14 residues. Germline V lookup: CDR1 KGHSH, CDR2 LQKENI. DNA for the CDR3: TGTGCCAGCTCACCCGGAGGGTCGCGGACTGAAGCTTTCTTT. Its protein is CASSPGGSRTEAFF.

This chain links TRBV6-1 with TRBJ2-7, with D perhaps matching TRBD2 (5 bases). V lost 9 bases and J 2 bases, leaving 20 bases between the germline ends. The CDR3 covers 15 residues. Germline-derived CDR1 and CDR2 are MNHNS and SASEGT. CDR3 bases: TGTGCCAGTTTTGAAGATCAACCGGGAACCTACGAGCAGTACTTC. Translation gives CASFEDQPGTYEQYF.

The chain carries TRBV6-5 and TRBJ2-7; 8 bases fit TRBD2. The junction had 2 bases not matched to a gene; V was cut back by 0 bases and J by 1 base. CDR1 and CDR2 from the germline V gene are MNHEY and SVGAGI. The CDR3 has 15 amino acids. The CDR3 nucleotides are TGTGCCAGCAGTTACTCGAGACTAGCGTCCTACGAGCAGTACTTC. Protein sequence: CASSYSRLASYEQYF.

The chain couples TRBV6-5 to TRBJ2-7, with a weak D call TRBD2 (5 bases). The CDR3 sequence is 16 residues long. Germline CDR1 reads MNHEY; CDR2 reads SVGAGI. The V and J ends lost 0 bases and 2 bases respectively, with 14 bases between them. The CDR3 DNA is TGTGCCAGCAGTTACTCTCGCGGTGAGCGGACCTACGAGCAGTACTTC. It specifies CASSYSRGERTYEQYF.

The chain carries TRBV2 and TRBJ1-5; a possible D gene is TRBD1 (5 bases). The CDR3 sequence is 14 residues long. Germline-derived CDR1 and CDR2 are SNHLY and FYNNEI. The V end was cut by 3 bases, the J end by 7 bases, with 13 bases between. The CDR3 is CASSESRVYQPQHF. CDR3 coding DNA: TGTGCCAGCAGTGAGTCCAGGGTGTACCAGCCCCAGCATTTT.

V gene TRBV28 combines with J gene TRBJ2-3; no firm D call. CDR3 length: 13 amino acids. Trimming pared 6 bases from V and 7 bases from J, leaving 14 bases between. The germline CDR1 and CDR2 sequences are MDHEN and SYDVKM. DNA of the CDR3: TGTGCCAGCAGCCCCAGACAACAAAATACGCAGTATTTT. It codes for CASSPRQQNTQYF.

The rearrangement links TRBV11-3 to TRBJ2-3, with 10 bases identical to TRBD2. Trimming cost V 4 bases and J 1 base; bases outside gene matches: 8. CDR3 size: 17 residues. From germline, CDR1 is SGHNT and CDR2 YENEEA. The CDR3 loop is CASSSPTSGPRTDTQYF. The CDR3 DNA follows: TGTGCCAGCAGCTCCCCGACTAGCGGGCCACGCACAGATACGCAGTATTTT.

The chain couples TRBV5-1 to TRBJ2-5; 11 positions match TRBD2. This CDR3 comprises 17 residues. Looked up from germline, CDR1 is SGHRS and CDR2 is YFSETQ. The trim removed 4 bases at V and 2 bases at J, leaving 10 bases unmatched. CDR3 DNA: TGCGCCAGCAGCCCTGGGTCGGGACTAGCGGAGCAAGAGACCCAGTACTTC. Translated: CASSPGSGLAEQETQYF.

This clone was found once. The rearrangement links TRBV6-1 to TRBJ2-3, with D possibly TRBD2 on 6 matching bases. Germline loops: CDR1 MNHNS, CDR2 SASEGT. The CDR3 loop spans 17 amino acids. Trimming pared 4 bases from V and 3 bases from J, leaving 20 bases between. This CDR3 is CASSGGEFRSGTDTQYF. As DNA, the CDR3 is TGTGCCAGCAGTGGGGGGGAATTCCGGTCGGGAACAGATACGCAGTATTTT.

This sequence joins TRBV7-9 and TRBJ2-7; the match to TRBD2 covers 10 bases. This CDR3 spans 15 amino acids. With V trimmed by 9 bases and J by 5 bases, 13 bases remained unmatched. Per the germline V gene, CDR1 is SEHNR and CDR2 is FQNEAQ (reference sequence). CDR3 DNA sequence: TGTGCCAGTTCGGCAGTGAGCGGGAGGGTAAACGAGCAGTACTTC. Protein: CASSAVSGRVNEQYF. The complete variable domain, with remaining parts taken from reference TRBV7-9 and TRBJ2-7, reads DTGVSQNPRHKITKRGQNVTFRCDPISEHNRLYWYRQTLGQGPEFLTYFQNEAQLEKSRLLSDRFSAERPKGSFSTLEIQRTEQGDSAMYLCASSAVSGRVNEQYFGPGTRLTVT.

The chain links TRBV2 to TRBJ2-7, with D possibly being TRBD1 (6 bases). The germline CDR1 and CDR2 sequences are SNHLY and FYNNEI. Trimming took off 5 bases at V and 7 bases at J, with 12 bases between the two ends. The CDR3 sequence is 12 residues long. The DNA of the CDR3 is TGTGCCAGCAGTCTACAGGGCGGGGAGCAGTACTTC. This translates into CASSLQGGEQYF.

V usage is TRBV19 and J usage is TRBJ2-4, with 7 bases matching TRBD2. V was pared by 9 bases and J by 1 base, with 24 bases of the junction left unmatched. Per germline, CDR1 LNHDA and CDR2 SQIVND (reference sequence). The CDR3 is 20 residues long. In DNA form, the CDR3 reads TGTGCCAGCCGGGACTACCGCGGAACAGCCCCAAGGGGTGCCAAAAACATTCAGTACTTC. Protein product: CASRDYRGTAPRGAKNIQYF.

The chain uses TRBV7-2 and TRBJ1-4; D is ambiguous. In germline, CDR1 is SGHTA, CDR2 FQGNSA. Trimming cost V 6 bases and J 8 bases, with 13 bases left between them. CDR3 length: 13 amino acids. DNA for the CDR3: TGTGCCAGCAGTCTAGCGGTTGGGGAAAAACTGTTTTTT. It yields the protein CASSLAVGEKLFF.

This clone was observed a single time. The V and J genes are TRBV4-2 and TRBJ2-1; 7 positions match TRBD2. Germline CDR1 reads LGHNA; CDR2 reads YNFKEQ. V lost 4 bases and J lost 8; bases outside the gene matches: 17. The CDR3 spans 17 residues. The CDR3 loop is CASSPLPLRERGDEQFF. DNA of the CDR3: TGTGCCAGCAGCCCACTCCCTCTGCGGGAGCGAGGCGATGAGCAGTTCTTC.

This chain uses TRBV5-1 with TRBJ1-4, with D perhaps matching TRBD1 (5 bases). CDR1 and CDR2 (germline): SGHRS, YFSETQ. V lost 4 bases to trimming and J lost 3 bases, with 16 bases between them. The CDR3 is made up of 16 amino acids. This CDR3 reads CASSLSGGVSNEKLFF. CDR3 bases: TGCGCCAGCAGCCTGTCAGGAGGGGTTTCTAATGAAAAACTGTTTTTT. Using reference TRBV5-1 and TRBJ1-4 for the parts outside the CDR3, the full variable domain is KAGVTQTPRYLIKTRGQQVTLSCSPISGHRSVSWYQQTPGQGLQFLFEYFSETQRNKGNFPGRFSGRQFSNSRSEMNVSTLELGDSALYLCASSLSGGVSNEKLFFGSGTQLSVL.

This chain links TRBV2 with TRBJ2-5; D is undetermined. V was cut by 8 bases and J by 7 bases, with 11 bases left in between. This CDR3 contains 11 residues. Per the germline V gene, CDR1 is SNHLY and CDR2 is FYNNEI. This chain's CDR3 is CASFYSGTQYF. For the CDR3, the DNA is TGTGCCAGCTTCTACTCTGGGACCCAGTACTTC.

The chain is built from TRBV7-8 and TRBJ1-2; possible D gene TRBD1, 5 bases. The CDR3 is 13 residues long. In germline, CDR1 is SGHVS, CDR2 FQNEAQ. V was pared by 1 base and J by 6 bases, with 9 bases between. DNA of the CDR3: TGTGCCAGCAGCTTAGGGGGGGAGAATGGCTACACCTTC. This sequence encodes CASSLGGENGYTF.

The rearrangement links TRBV19 to TRBJ1-1; D may be TRBD1 (5 bases). Trimming left V 5 bases short and J 3 bases short, with 13 bases between. The CDR3 covers 14 residues. Germline loops: CDR1 LNHDA, CDR2 SQIVND (reference sequence). The DNA for the CDR3 is TGTGCCAGTAGTCCGGGGGGTAGGTACACTGAAGCTTTCTTT. Translation gives CASSPGGRYTEAFF.

The J gene is TRBJ2-7, the V gene TRBV6-1; unclear D gene. The CDR3 runs 15 residues. CDR1 is MNHNS and CDR2 is SASEGT in the germline V gene. Trimming removed 2 bases from V and 1 base from J, with 12 bases in between. Here the CDR3 DNA reads TGTGCCAGCAGTGAACAAGCAACCGCTTCCTACGAGCAGTACTTC. Translating gives CASSEQATASYEQYF.

This chain joins TRBV5-1 and TRBJ1-1, with 8 positions matching TRBD1. CDR1 and CDR2 from the germline V gene are SGHRS and YFSETQ. CDR3 size: 14 residues. Trimming took 4 bases from V and 8 from J; bases not matched to a gene: 10. As DNA, the CDR3 is TGCGCCAGCAGCCCCTTCGGACAGGGACGGGAAGCTTTCTTT. It codes for CASSPFGQGREAFF.